This TCR beta chain was observed in a study of PD-1 blockade in classical Hodgkin lymphoma. Germline CDR1 and CDR2: LNHDA and SQIVND (reference sequence). The CDR3 consists of 14 residues. V dropped 2 bases and J dropped 0 bases, with 4 bases sitting between them. The table came from immunoSEQ multiplex PCR; TCRdb's copy has only in-frame clones and leaves some out. The sample contains 55,000 to 75,000 clones, approximately 94% of which appear only once. Brentuximab vedotin exposure varied, and every patient relapsed after autologous stem cell transplantation. Best responses were complete response, partial response or progressive disease.

Material: peripheral blood mononuclear cells (PBMCs), obtained at baseline. The chain uses TRBV19 and TRBJ1-4; D is unresolved. The sequence derives from a human donor with classical Hodgkin lymphoma. CDR3 bases: TGTGCCAGTAGTATACTAGCAACTAATGAAAAACTGTTTTTT. Its translation is CASSILATNEKLFF.